The 18 T cell receptor beta chains presented below share a single source sample, sequenced in a study of blood T cell repertoires in COVID-19. Method: immunoSEQ multiplex PCR; TCRdb's copy keeps in-frame clones and lacks some. The sample includes around 100,000 clones, approximately 85% of them seen just once. The specimen was peripheral blood. Receptors were obtained from a human donor in a cohort sampled during active COVID-19.

This clone showed up just once. The V and J genes are TRBV12-3 or TRBV12-4 and TRBJ1-2; 9 bases are a match to TRBD1. The CDR3 sequence is 13 residues long. J lost 7 bases, V lost 6 bases, and 6 bases had no gene match. CDR3 sequence (DNA): TGTGCCAGCAGGGAACAGGGGGCCGCTGGCTACACCTTC. The encoded protein is CASREQGAAGYTF.

With regard to this clone: Other DNA sequences from this sample encode an identical CDR3 as well. This rearrangement joins TRBV5-1 to TRBJ2-1; TRBD1 aligns across 11 bases. This CDR3 has 15 amino acids. CDR1 SGHRS and CDR2 YFSETQ come from the germline V gene. The V gene end was trimmed by 3 bases and the J gene end by 6 bases; junction bases not matched to a gene: 5. The CDR3 DNA follows: TGCGCCAGCAGCTCGGGACAGGGGGTGGTCAATGAGCAGTTCTTC. Protein: CASSSGQGVVNEQFF.

The genes are TRBV2 and TRBJ2-5; no reliable D call. Germline assignment: CDR1 SNHLY and CDR2 FYNNEI. The V end lost 1 base, the J end lost 1 base, and 7 bases lay between the germline ends. CDR3 length: 14 residues. This CDR3 reads CASSEGSVQETQYF. The CDR3 DNA reads TGTGCCAGCAGTGAAGGGAGCGTCCAAGAGACCCAGTACTTC.

The rearrangement links TRBV5-1 to TRBJ1-2; the match to TRBD1 covers 9 bases. CDR1 is SGHRS, CDR2 YFSETQ, per germline. The J segment lost 6 bases and the V segment lost 4 bases, leaving 4 bases of the junction unmatched. There are 13 residues in the CDR3. CDR3 protein: CASSRTGEDGYTF. CDR3 nucleotides: TGCGCCAGCAGCCGGACAGGGGAGGATGGCTACACCTTC.

This clone was detected a few times. The chain uses TRBV19 and TRBJ1-1; TRBD1 is a possible D gene (6 bases). The CDR3 loop spans 12 amino acids. Trimming stripped 8 bases from V and 3 bases from J, with 10 bases between. CDR1 and CDR2 (germline): LNHDA, SQIVND (reference sequence). The CDR3 region has the DNA TGTGCCAGTGGGGACACCCACACTGAAGCTTTCTTT. Translating gives CASGDTHTEAFF.

V is TRBV7-9 and J is TRBJ2-3; 8 nucleotides agree with TRBD2. The germline V gene has CDR1 SEHNR and CDR2 FQNEAQ (reference sequence). The V segment lost 2 bases and the J segment 6 bases; nucleotides outside the gene matches: 7. CDR3 length: 15 residues. The CDR3 is CASSLSGGVWDTQYF. CDR3 nucleotides: TGTGCCAGCAGCTTAAGCGGGGGAGTCTGGGATACGCAGTATTTT.

The chain links TRBV27 to TRBJ2-5; 9 bases map to TRBD2. The CDR3 extends over 16 amino acids. CDR1 MNHEY and CDR2 SMNVEV come from the germline V gene (reference sequence). V was clipped by 3 bases and J by 5 bases; unmatched bases: 10. CDR3 region: CASSFWGGGAAETQYF. The CDR3 DNA sequence: TGTGCCAGCAGTTTTTGGGGCGGGGGGGCCGCGGAGACCCAGTACTTC.

This chain joins TRBV6-5 and TRBJ2-7; possible D gene TRBD1, 5 bases. The CDR3 runs 13 residues. The V end lost 5 bases, the J end lost 5 bases, and 13 bases lay between the germline ends. In germline, CDR1 is MNHEY, CDR2 SVGAGI. This CDR3 reads CASSRPQGNEQYF. CDR3 in DNA: TGTGCCAGCAGTCGCCCCCAGGGAAACGAGCAGTACTTC.

The rearrangement uses TRBV19 and TRBJ2-5; D is possibly TRBD2 (6 bases). The CDR3 covers 14 residues. V shed 1 base and J shed 7 bases, with 13 bases lying between them. CDR1 LNHDA and CDR2 SQIVND come from the germline V gene (reference sequence). The CDR3 loop is CASSIGEEGATQYF. The CDR3 DNA reads TGTGCCAGTAGTATAGGTGAGGAGGGTGCGACCCAGTACTTC.

The genes are TRBV5-6 and TRBJ2-2; no clear D. The CDR3 has 15 residues. Germline V gives CDR1 SGHDT, CDR2 YYEEEE. V was clipped by 0 bases and J by 4 bases, with 10 bases between them. The CDR3 nucleotides are TGTGCCAGCAGCTTGGCGGTCTTTGGCACCGGGGAGCTGTTTTTT. Residues: CASSLAVFGTGELFF.

This clone was seen once. The chain combines TRBV28 with TRBJ2-3; TRBD1 matches at 8 bases. Germline values: CDR1 MDHEN, CDR2 SYDVKM. The ends lost 6 bases at V and 2 bases at J; junction bases unmatched: 16. The CDR3 spans 18 residues. The CDR3 loop reads CASSTLLTGERVTDTQYF. The CDR3 DNA reads TGTGCCAGCAGCACCCTTTTGACAGGGGAGAGGGTCACAGATACGCAGTATTTT.

CDR3 region: CASSELQGTKNIQYF. CDR3 in DNA: TGTGCCAGCAGTGAGCTACAGGGTACCAAAAACATTCAGTACTTC. V usage is TRBV6-1 and J usage is TRBJ2-4; D is possibly TRBD1 (6 bases). Germline V lookup: CDR1 MNHNS, CDR2 SASEGT. V gave up 3 bases and J gave up 2 bases, with 11 bases separating them. The CDR3 contains 15 residues.

V and J are TRBV18 and TRBJ2-2, with 8 nucleotides matching TRBD1. Trimming took 2 bases from V and 4 from J; bases not matched to a gene: 6. Germline-derived CDR1 and CDR2 are KGHSH and LQKENI. CDR3 length equals 16 residues. The CDR3 here is CASSPNQGATTGELFF. The CDR3 DNA is TGTGCCAGCTCACCAAACCAGGGGGCGACCACCGGGGAGCTGTTTTTT.

J is TRBJ1-3 and V is TRBV10-3; possibly TRBD1 for D (6 bases). Trimming stripped 4 bases from V and 4 bases from J, with 11 bases between. In germline, CDR1 is ENHRY, CDR2 SYGVKD. CDR3 length: 14 residues. CDR3 region: CAISAAGAGNTIYF. CDR3 nucleotides: TGTGCCATCAGTGCAGCAGGGGCAGGAAACACCATATATTTT.

V usage is TRBV5-1 and J usage is TRBJ2-7; no clear D gene. Germline loops: CDR1 SGHRS, CDR2 YFSETQ. V lost 2 bases and J lost 0, with 9 bases in between. The CDR3 extends over 14 amino acids. CDR3 sequence reads: CASSLSQFSYEQYF. The CDR3 region has the DNA TGCGCCAGCAGCTTAAGTCAGTTCTCCTACGAGCAGTACTTC.

This chain joins TRBV6-5 and TRBJ2-7, with 7 nucleotides matching TRBD1. This CDR3 has 14 amino acids. V was pared by 6 bases and J by 4 bases, with 9 bases of the junction left unmatched. The germline CDR1 and CDR2 sequences are MNHEY and SVGAGI. The CDR3 protein is CASSVRQGGYEQYF. The CDR3 DNA reads as TGTGCCAGCAGCGTCAGACAGGGTGGGTACGAGCAGTACTTC.

The chain links TRBV24-1 to TRBJ2-7; no clear D. V lost 4 bases to trimming and J lost 12 bases, with 15 bases between them. The CDR3 consists of 12 residues. Per germline, CDR1 KGHDR and CDR2 SFDVKD. The DNA for the CDR3 is TGTGCCACCAGTGAGGGCGTTACCCCAATGTACTTC. Protein: CATSEGVTPMYF.

The CDR3 DNA follows: TGCAGCGTTGATCGCGGTTACACCGGGGAGCTGTTTTTT. Protein product: CSVDRGYTGELFF. V is TRBV29-1 and J is TRBJ2-2; D unclear. Germline V gene data show CDR1 as SQVTM and CDR2 as ANQGSEA. Trimming shortened V by 3 bases and J by 3 bases, and 8 bases separated the two germline ends. This CDR3 is 13 amino acids long.